This record concerns one TCR beta chain sequence. Antigen: not known. The CDR3 loop spans 15 amino acids. V was clipped by 5 bases and J by 3 bases, with 17 bases between them. From germline, CDR1 is SGHRS and CDR2 YFSETQ. Through template switching, a universal primer site was introduced, and the cDNA contained unique molecular identifiers. MiXCR was run by TCRdb on the 5' RACE reads, yielding one entry per CDR3 protein. The profile shows approximately 240,000 distinct CDR3 sequences, more than 12% of them singletons. The entry originates in a study of identical twins. Study results and limitations: Twins shared beta out-of-frame sequences in excess, but this excess was weaker. Out-of-frame alpha sequences common to twins exhibited a surplus of low generation probability.

This clonotype originated in a young woman in good health. The chain employs TRBV5-1 and TRBJ1-2, with D tentatively TRBD1 (6 bases). The sample consisted of memory (CD45RO+) T cells sorted from blood. CDR3 nucleotides: TGCGCCAGCAGACGGGGGGCAGGTCCCCACTATGGCTACACCTTC. Translation: CASRRGAGPHYGYTF.